This TCR beta chain was found in a study of a mutant IDH1 vaccine in newly diagnosed glioma. TCRdb's copy holds only in-frame clones and misses some; the assay was immunoSEQ multiplex PCR. The data contain over 45,000 clones, over 60% of them singletons. V dropped 3 bases and J dropped 6; count of bases not matched to a gene: 9. Germline loops: CDR1 LGHNT, CDR2 FRNRAP. The CDR3 extends over 16 amino acids. Noted time point: week 35, safety follow-up. Every vaccination contained 300 ug of the mutant IDH1 20-mer peptide and was paired with topical imiquimod. Comment on this clone: Antigen specificity is unknown.

The chain recombines TRBV12-5 with TRBJ1-5, with 9 nucleotides matching TRBD1. The sample in question was PBMCs, obtained from a glioma patient whose treatment included an IDH1 peptide vaccine. The clonotype was recovered from a man aged 40-49 years with glioma. The CDR3 loop is CASGFSPQDRGQPQHF. CDR3 sequence (DNA): TGTGCTAGTGGTTTTTCCCCCCAGGACAGGGGTCAGCCCCAGCATTTT.